These T cell receptor beta chains were read from a single sample in a study of T cell repertoires in cytomegalovirus infection. TCRdb independently ran MiXCR on the reads; one entry per CDR3 protein. Of around 800,000 distinct CDR3 sequences listed, 32% are singletons. No cognate antigen is known for these TCRs. Specimen: cultured CD8+ T cells from PBMCs, collected from culture after CMV antigen stimulation. The receptors come from a human donor in good health (CMV status not recorded). Some clones in this sample may be carry-over from other donors' samples. Each CDR3 is given with its conserved first and last residue. The order of the fields is J gene, clone size, V gene, D gene, CDR3 protein, CDR3 DNA. The D gene is left open where the match is weak. Only part of the rows carry a size: once, few, many, or a class if the clone is expanded.

>TRBJ1-2|.|TRBV7-9|.
CASSSLFPPRYGYTF
TGTGCCAGCAGCTCCCTGTTTCCGCCCCGCTATGGCTACACCTTC
>TRBJ1-5|many|TRBV20-1|.
CSAHRDQPQHF
TGCAGTGCTCACAGGGACCAGCCCCAGCATTTT
>TRBJ1-6|many|TRBV7-2|TRBD1
CASSLHRDRGMRSPLHF
TGTGCCAGCAGCTTGCACCGGGACAGGGGGATGAGATCACCCCTCCACTTT
>TRBJ2-2|few|TRBV7-9|.
CASSQDSNTGELFF
TGTGCCAGCAGCCAGGACTCAAACACCGGGGAGCTGTTTTTT
>TRBJ2-3|.|TRBV10-3|TRBD1
CAIRKRTGQSTDTQYF
TGTGCCATCAGAAAACGGACAGGGCAAAGCACAGATACGCAGTATTTT
>TRBJ2-3|many|TRBV7-2|.
CASSLWLGDTQYF
TGTGCCAGCAGCTTATGGTTAGGGGATACGCAGTATTTT
>TRBJ2-3|many|TRBV7-6|.
CATKQFSTDTQYF
TGTGCCACAAAACAGTTTAGCACAGATACGCAGTATTTT
>TRBJ2-1|.|TRBV2|.
CASPRRGYNEQFF
TGTGCCAGCCCCCGGAGGGGGTACAATGAGCAGTTCTTC
>TRBJ2-6|.|TRBV5-4|.
CASSLGPGGARTSGANVLTF
TGTGCCAGCAGCTTGGGGCCTGGGGGGGCAAGAACCTCTGGGGCCAACGTCCTGACTTTC
>TRBJ1-1|.|TRBV29-1|.
CSVDREGTEAFF
TGCAGCGTTGACAGGGAGGGGACTGAAGCTTTCTTT
>TRBJ1-2|many|TRBV6-5|TRBD1
CASSYSTGQGYGYTF
TGTGCCAGCAGTTACTCGACGGGACAGGGGTATGGCTACACCTTC
>TRBJ2-7|many|TRBV6-1|.
CASSEGSGASYEQYF
TGTGCCAGCAGTGAAGGGTCTGGGGCATCCTACGAGCAGTACTTC
>TRBJ1-3|many|TRBV7-6|.
CASSSPRGSSGNTIYF
TGTGCCAGCAGCTCCCCCCGCGGGTCGTCCGGAAACACCATATATTTT
>TRBJ2-7|.|TRBV27|TRBD1
CASINRGSYEQYF
TGTGCCAGCATCAACAGGGGCTCCTACGAGCAGTACTTC
>TRBJ2-1|.|TRBV20-1|TRBD2
CSAYLKTGGPFEQFF
TGCAGTGCCTACCTGAAAACGGGGGGGCCTTTTGAGCAGTTCTTC
>TRBJ1-5|.|TRBV24-1|.
CATSDLRTATYSNQPQHF
TGTGCCACCAGTGATTTGCGGACAGCAACCTATAGCAATCAGCCCCAGCATTTT
>TRBJ2-3|few|TRBV7-9|TRBD2
CASSALGASGDPSTDTQYF
TGTGCCAGCAGCGCCCTCGGGGCTAGCGGGGATCCTAGCACAGATACGCAGTATTTT
>TRBJ1-2|few|TRBV7-9|.
CASSPPTGTPRGGYTF
TGTGCCAGCAGCCCCCCTACCGGGACCCCGAGAGGGGGCTACACCTTC
>TRBJ2-4|.|TRBV27|TRBD2
CASSFRGGVEGNIQYF
TGTGCCAGCAGTTTTCGGGGGGGGGTCGAGGGGAACATTCAGTACTTC